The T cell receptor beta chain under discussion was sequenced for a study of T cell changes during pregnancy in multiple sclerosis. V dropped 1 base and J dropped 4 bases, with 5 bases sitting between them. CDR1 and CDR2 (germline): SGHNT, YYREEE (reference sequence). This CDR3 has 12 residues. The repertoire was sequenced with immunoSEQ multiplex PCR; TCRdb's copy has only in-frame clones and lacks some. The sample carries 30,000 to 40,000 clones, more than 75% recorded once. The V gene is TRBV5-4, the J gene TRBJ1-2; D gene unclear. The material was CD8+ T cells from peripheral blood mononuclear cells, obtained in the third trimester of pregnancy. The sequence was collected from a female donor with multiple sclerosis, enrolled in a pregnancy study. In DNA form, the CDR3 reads TGTGCCAGCAGCTTGCGAGGCTATGGCTACACCTTC. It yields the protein CASSLRGYGYTF.